These 11 T cell receptor beta chains were sequenced from one sample in a study of T cell clonality in common variable immunodeficiency. Libraries were prepared by immunoSEQ multiplex PCR; TCRdb keeps only in-frame clonotypes and omits some of them. The specimen has 30,000 to 40,000 clones, none found just once. General observations from the study: Common variable immunodeficiency TCR beta sequences reportedly had fewer deletions and N-nucleotide insertions.

What these receptors recognize is not known. The sample was peripheral blood mononuclear cells. The receptors here all came from a human donor with common variable immunodeficiency.

This clone occurred a few times. The read halts 3 residues ahead of the CDR3 end, with the missing end drawn from the germline J gene. The chain joins TRBV6-2 or TRBV6-3 to TRBJ2-7; D remains ambiguous. Germline values: CDR1 MNHEY, CDR2 SVGEGT. The V end lost 5 bases, the J end lost 5 bases, and 13 bases lay between the germline ends. This CDR3 has 13 amino acids. The CDR3 here is CASSPYSFDEQYF. Partial CDR3 DNA: TGTGCCAGCAGTCCTTACTCTTTCGACGAG.

A note on this clone: The CDR3 end is not reached by the read, which stops 3 residues before it; the germline J gene fills it in. This sequence joins TRBV5-1 and TRBJ2-3, with 11 bases that match TRBD2. CDR1 is SGHRS and CDR2 is YFSETQ in the germline V gene. With V trimmed by 2 bases and J by 7 bases, 6 bases remained unmatched. The CDR3 runs to 15 residues. The chain's CDR3 is CASSLTTSGGHTQYF. The CDR3 DNA, read in part, is TGCGCCAGCAGCTTAACAACTAGCGGGGGACATACG. The full variable domain, with the rest looked up from reference TRBV5-1 and TRBJ2-3, is KAGVTQTPRYLIKTRGQQVTLSCSPISGHRSVSWYQQTPGQGLQFLFEYFSETQRNKGNFPGRFSGRQFSNSRSEMNVSTLELGDSALYLCASSLTTSGGHTQYFGPGTRLTVL.

This clone has only a few counts. The read ends 3 residues before the CDR3 terminus; that terminus is restored from the germline J gene. The chain employs TRBV7-3 and TRBJ2-5; 7 bases match TRBD1. Germline loops: CDR1 SGHTA, CDR2 FQGTGA. V trimming: 5 bases; J trimming: 4 bases; junction bases outside the gene matches: 7. The CDR3 spans 14 residues. Incomplete CDR3 DNA: TGTGCCAGCAGCCAATGGGACAGTCCAGAGACC. This encodes CASSQWDSPET. The entire CDR3 is CASSQWDSPETQYF.

There are a few counts of this clone. The CDR3 end is not reached by the read, which stops 3 residues before it; the germline J gene fills it in. This chain connects TRBV2 to TRBJ1-4, with 8 bases aligning to TRBD1. Germline V lookup: CDR1 SNHLY, CDR2 FYNNEI. V gave up 6 bases and J gave up 5 bases; unmatched junction bases: 14. The CDR3 sequence is 17 residues long. This chain's CDR3 is CASSRTGQGLWNEKLFF. The sequenced CDR3 bases are TGTGCCAGCAGCCGGACAGGGCAAGGGCTTTGGAATGAAAAA.

About this clone itself: Read data end 3 residues before the CDR3 end; the end is taken from the germline J gene. The rearrangement uses TRBV6-2 or TRBV6-3 and TRBJ2-1; possible D gene TRBD2, 6 bases. Looked up from germline, CDR1 is MNHEY and CDR2 is SVGEGT. V was shortened by 7 bases and J by 4 bases, with 11 bases between the two germline ends. CDR3 size: 13 residues. The sequenced CDR3 bases are TGTGCCAGCACCCATGGGACTTACAATGAG. It translates to CASTHGTYNE. In full, the CDR3 reads CASTHGTYNEQFF.

This clone was seen many times. CDR3 residues: CSVDRTYNEQFF. CDR3 bases read: TGCAGCGTTGACAGGACCTACAATGAG. This chain joins TRBV29-1 and TRBJ2-1; D ambiguous. The observed sequence ends 3 residues before the CDR3 terminus, with the missing tail filled in from the germline J gene. CDR1 and CDR2 (germline): SQVTM, ANQGSEA. CDR3 length equals 12 residues. Between the trimmed V and J ends, which lost 3 bases and 2 bases, there was a span of 5 bases.

Concerning this clone itself: The read terminates 3 residues ahead of where the CDR3 ends, so the germline J gene completes it. The rearrangement uses TRBV7-3 and TRBJ2-7; no clear D. The germline V gene encodes CDR1 SGHTA and CDR2 FQGTGA. Trimming pared 7 bases from V and 6 bases from J, leaving 22 bases between. The length of the CDR3 is 15 residues. This chain's CDR3 is CASTPGTSPTREQYF. Incomplete CDR3 DNA: TGTGCCAGCACCCCCGGTACGAGCCCCACGCGCGAG.

In its sample, this clone was seen many times. The read gets to within 3 residues of the CDR3 end, and the germline J gene fills in the rest. The V and J genes are TRBV19 and TRBJ1-1; D may be TRBD1 (6 bases). This CDR3 has 13 residues. V was clipped by 6 bases and J by 3 bases, with 11 bases between them. The germline gives CDR1 LNHDA, CDR2 SQIVND (reference sequence). The CDR3 loop is CASRNTGYTEAFF. The CDR3 DNA, read in part, is TGTGCCAGTAGAAATACAGGGTACACTGAA.

This clone was counted a few times. The read terminates 3 residues before the CDR3 end, so the remaining end is supplied by the germline J gene. The rearrangement uses TRBV19 and TRBJ2-7; 11 nucleotides agree with TRBD2. Trimming cost V 1 base and J 3 bases; bases outside gene matches: 5. The germline CDR1 and CDR2 sequences are LNHDA and SQIVND (reference sequence). The CDR3 contains 16 residues. The covered CDR3 bases are TGTGCCAGTAGTATAGGACGGACTAGCGGGCGCTACGAG. Residues: CASSIGRTSGRYE. The entire CDR3 protein is CASSIGRTSGRYEQYF.

Concerning this clone itself: The read stops 3 residues short of the end of the CDR3; the missing end is completed from the germline J gene. The V gene is TRBV18, the J gene TRBJ2-6, with D perhaps being TRBD1 or TRBD2 (5 bases each). V was clipped by 1 base and J by 4 bases, with 8 bases between them. The CDR3 has 15 amino acids. Germline V gene data show CDR1 as KGHSH and CDR2 as LQKENI. The part of the CDR3 DNA that was read is TGTGCCAGCTCACCACAGGGGAGCGGGGCCAACGTC. This encodes CASSPQGSGANV. The entire CDR3 protein reads CASSPQGSGANVLTF.

This clone was seen at least ten times. The read terminates 3 residues ahead of where the CDR3 ends, so the germline J gene completes it. Other DNA sequences in the same sample also yield this CDR3. The chain joins TRBV12-3 or TRBV12-4 to TRBJ2-7; 7 bases map to TRBD2. The CDR3 is 15 amino acids. The trim removed 5 bases at V and 2 bases at J, leaving 9 bases unmatched. The CDR3 DNA, read in part, is TGTGCCAGCAGTCCCGGCACGAGCGGGGCCTACGAG. Encoded protein: CASSPGTSGAYE. The CDR3, in full, reads CASSPGTSGAYEQYF.